This T cell receptor (beta chain) was sequenced for a study of blood T cell repertoires in COVID-19. Study at large: Material from acute and convalescent COVID-19 was sourced from the United States, Italy and Spain. Nucleic acid was either cDNA or gDNA, and it came from T cells, B-cell-depleted T cells, or PBMCs.

As handled by the study authors: Amplification with reference gene primers provided the estimates of nucleated cell counts. Sequencing used immunoSEQ multiplex PCR; TCRdb keeps in-frame clones, though not all of them. That table supplies the V and J calls and clone size; D and trimming were determined from the DNA. This sample has around 92,000 clones, with more than 70% found just once. The clonotype originates from a human donor in a cohort sampled during active COVID-19. The sequencing sample was made of peripheral blood.

The CDR3 spells CASSLRQAGASYTF. The CDR3 coding sequence is TGTGCCAGCAGCTTAAGACAAGCAGGGGCCAGTTACACCTTC. This chain joins TRBV7-9 and TRBJ1-2; D is perhaps TRBD1 (6 bases). The CDR3 has 14 residues. Deletions cut 2 bases from V and 11 bases from J, with 18 bases between. Germline values: CDR1 SEHNR, CDR2 FQNEAQ (reference sequence).